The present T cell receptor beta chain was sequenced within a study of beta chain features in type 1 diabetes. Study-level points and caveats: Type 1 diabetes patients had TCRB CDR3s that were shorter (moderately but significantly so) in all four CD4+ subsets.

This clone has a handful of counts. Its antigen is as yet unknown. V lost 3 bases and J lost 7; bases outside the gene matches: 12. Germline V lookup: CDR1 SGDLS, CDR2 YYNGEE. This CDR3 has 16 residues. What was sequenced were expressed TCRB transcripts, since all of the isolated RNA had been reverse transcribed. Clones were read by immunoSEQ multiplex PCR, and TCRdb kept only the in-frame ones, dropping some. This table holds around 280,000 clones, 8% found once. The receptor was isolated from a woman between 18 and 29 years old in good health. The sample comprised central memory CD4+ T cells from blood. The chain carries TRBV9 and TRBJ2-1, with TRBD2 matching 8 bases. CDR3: CASSEGLAGSRNEQFF. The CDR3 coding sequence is TGTGCCAGCAGCGAAGGGCTAGCGGGTTCAAGAAATGAGCAGTTCTTC.